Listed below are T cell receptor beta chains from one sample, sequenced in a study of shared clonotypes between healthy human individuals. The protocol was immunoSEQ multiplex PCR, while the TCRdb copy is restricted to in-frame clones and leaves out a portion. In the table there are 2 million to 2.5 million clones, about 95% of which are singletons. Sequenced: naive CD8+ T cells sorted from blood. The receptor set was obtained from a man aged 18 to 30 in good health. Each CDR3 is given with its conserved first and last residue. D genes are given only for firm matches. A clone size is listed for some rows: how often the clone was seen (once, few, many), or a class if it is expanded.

CDR3 DNA: TGTGCCAGCAGCTTAGATCGGTGGGTCAATGAGCAGTTCTTC; CDR3 protein: CASSLDRWVNEQFF; J gene: TRBJ2-1; D gene: -; V gene: TRBV11-3; clone size: -
CDR3 DNA: TGTGCCAGCAGTGAAGCTAGCGGGGGGTTTGAGACCAACACCGGGGAGCTGTTTTTT; CDR3 protein: CASSEASGGFETNTGELFF; J gene: TRBJ2-2; D gene: TRBD2; V gene: TRBV2; clone size: -
CDR3 DNA: TGCGCCAGCAGCTTGTCGGCAGGACGCGGTTTGAATTCACCCCTCCACTTT; CDR3 protein: CASSLSAGRGLNSPLHF; J gene: TRBJ1-6; D gene: -; V gene: TRBV5-1; clone size: few
CDR3 DNA: TGTGCCAGCACCGTGGGGGGGATCTCCTACGAGCAGTACTTC; CDR3 protein: CASTVGGISYEQYF; J gene: TRBJ2-7; D gene: TRBD2; V gene: TRBV2; clone size: -
CDR3 DNA: TGCAGCGTTGAAGAGAGTACGACGGCGAGCTCCTACGAGCAGTACTTC; CDR3 protein: CSVEESTTASSYEQYF; J gene: TRBJ2-7; D gene: -; V gene: TRBV29-1; clone size: once
CDR3 DNA: TGTGCCAGCAGTTACGAGGGGTTGGGCACTGAAGCTTTCTTT; CDR3 protein: CASSYEGLGTEAFF; J gene: TRBJ1-1; D gene: -; V gene: TRBV6-5; clone size: -
CDR3 DNA: TGCGCCAGCAGCCAAGATGGGGGATTCGACTCTAACTATGGCTACACCTTC; CDR3 protein: CASSQDGGFDSNYGYTF; J gene: TRBJ1-2; D gene: -; V gene: TRBV4-3; clone size: -
CDR3 DNA: TGTGCCAGCAGTCCCCCCGCCCTACTGGGAGAGCAGTACTTC; CDR3 protein: CASSPPALLGEQYF; J gene: TRBJ2-7; D gene: -; V gene: TRBV2; clone size: -
CDR3 DNA: TGTGCCAGTAGTTCGGACAGGGGGAGGAATCAGCCCCAGCATTTT; CDR3 protein: CASSSDRGRNQPQHF; J gene: TRBJ1-5; D gene: TRBD1; V gene: TRBV19; clone size: -
CDR3 DNA: TGTGCCAGTAGTGGGCAGACCTCCTACGAGCAGTACTTC; CDR3 protein: CASSGQTSYEQYF; J gene: TRBJ2-7; D gene: -; V gene: TRBV19; clone size: -
CDR3 DNA: TGTGCCAGCAGCTTAATCCCAGCGGGTGAGGAAAAACTGTTTTTT; CDR3 protein: CASSLIPAGEEKLFF; J gene: TRBJ1-4; D gene: -; V gene: TRBV7-9; clone size: once
CDR3 DNA: TGTGCCAGCTCACCAGCCCCCCTTGAAGCTTTCTTT; CDR3 protein: CASSPAPLEAFF; J gene: TRBJ1-1; D gene: -; V gene: TRBV18; clone size: -
CDR3 DNA: TGTGCCAGCTCACCGAACCGAACCTACAATGAGCAGTTCTTC; CDR3 protein: CASSPNRTYNEQFF; J gene: TRBJ2-1; D gene: -; V gene: TRBV18; clone size: -
CDR3 DNA: TGCGCCAGCAGCCTTGGACTCACCTACGAGCAGTACTTC; CDR3 protein: CASSLGLTYEQYF; J gene: TRBJ2-7; D gene: -; V gene: TRBV4-3; clone size: -
CDR3 DNA: TGTGCCAGCAGTTCCTACACAGATACGCAGTATTTT; CDR3 protein: CASSSYTDTQYF; J gene: TRBJ2-3; D gene: -; V gene: TRBV27; clone size: -
CDR3 DNA: TGTGCCAGCAGCTTAGACCCCGGGGGATACGAGCAGTACTTC; CDR3 protein: CASSLDPGGYEQYF; J gene: TRBJ2-7; D gene: -; V gene: TRBV7-2; clone size: -
CDR3 DNA: TGTGCCTGGAGTGGGTTGAGGCCCTTGGATACGCAGTATTTT; CDR3 protein: CAWSGLRPLDTQYF; J gene: TRBJ2-3; D gene: -; V gene: TRBV30; clone size: -
CDR3 DNA: TGTGCCAGCAGCGGCGGGACACTAGTCTACGAGCAGTACTTC; CDR3 protein: CASSGGTLVYEQYF; J gene: TRBJ2-7; D gene: -; V gene: TRBV9; clone size: -
CDR3 DNA: TGTGCCACCAGCACCAGGAGGGAGACCCAGTACTTC; CDR3 protein: CATSTRRETQYF; J gene: TRBJ2-5; D gene: -; V gene: TRBV15; clone size: once
CDR3 DNA: TGTGCCAGCAGCGTACAGGGCGAAGGAGGCTACGAGCAGTACTTC; CDR3 protein: CASSVQGEGGYEQYF; J gene: TRBJ2-7; D gene: -; V gene: TRBV9; clone size: -
CDR3 DNA: TGTGCCAGCAGTTACGGGGGGACAGGGGACGAGCAGTACTTC; CDR3 protein: CASSYGGTGDEQYF; J gene: TRBJ2-7; D gene: TRBD1; V gene: TRBV6-5; clone size: -
CDR3 DNA: TGTGCCAGTAGTATTGGGACCCAAGAGACCCAGTACTTC; CDR3 protein: CASSIGTQETQYF; J gene: TRBJ2-5; D gene: -; V gene: TRBV19; clone size: -
CDR3 DNA: TGTGCCAGCAGCTTATTCAGAGGAGAAGGAGATGAAAAACTGTTTTTT; CDR3 protein: CASSLFRGEGDEKLFF; J gene: TRBJ1-4; D gene: -; V gene: TRBV7-9; clone size: -
CDR3 DNA: TGTGCCAGCAGCTTAGTAGGGGAGATTAACTATGGCTACACCTTC; CDR3 protein: CASSLVGEINYGYTF; J gene: TRBJ1-2; D gene: -; V gene: TRBV7-9; clone size: -
CDR3 DNA: TGTGCCATCAGTGAGTCTTGGGGGGAGACCCAGTACTTC; CDR3 protein: CAISESWGETQYF; J gene: TRBJ2-5; D gene: -; V gene: TRBV10-3; clone size: -
CDR3 DNA: TGTGCCTGGAGTGTAGTAGATAGCAATCAGCCCCAGCATTTT; CDR3 protein: CAWSVVDSNQPQHF; J gene: TRBJ1-5; D gene: -; V gene: TRBV30; clone size: many